These T cell receptor beta chains were read from a single sample in a study of T cell repertoires in cytomegalovirus infection. For these TCRs, the target antigens are not known. A single record per CDR3 protein comes from TCRdb applying MiXCR to the reads. Counted here are 340,000 or so distinct CDR3 sequences, around 25% occurring once; the ten biggest clones make up 10% to 15%. This material consisted of cultured PBMCs, taken from culture after CMV antigen stimulation. The receptors originated from a human donor in good health (CMV status not recorded). Some clones in this sample may be carry-over from other donors' samples. Both conserved end residues are part of each CDR3. A D gene is named only where the DNA matches it firmly. Expanded clones get a size class; other rows say once, few or many, or leave the size out.

many	NA	TRBJ1-2	TRBV7-2	CASIQEYGYTF	TGTGCCAGCATCCAGGAGTATGGCTACACCTTC
many	NA	TRBJ2-3	TRBV7-9	CASSFPDTQYF	TGTGCCAGCAGCTTCCCAGATACGCAGTATTTT
NA	NA	TRBJ2-3	TRBV29-1	CSVAASDTQYF	TGCAGCGTCGCGGCATCAGATACGCAGTATTTT
few	NA	TRBJ2-1	TRBV12-5	CASGLGGRWYNEQFF	TGTGCTAGTGGTTTGGGGGGGCGGTGGTACAATGAGCAGTTCTTC
NA	TRBD1	TRBJ2-3	TRBV10-3	CAIRGSSTDTQYF	TGTGCGATCAGGGGGTCTAGCACAGATACGCAGTATTTT
NA	NA	TRBJ2-5	TRBV27	CASSLSGPGTQYF	TGTGCCAGCAGTTTGAGTGGGCCGGGGACCCAGTACTTC
few	NA	TRBJ1-1	TRBV12-3/TRBV12-4	CASSSGQWPNGPYTEAFF	TGTGCCAGCAGTTCCGGACAGTGGCCGAACGGCCCGTACACTGAAGCTTTCTTT
NA	NA	TRBJ1-2	TRBV4-1	CASSPVRRGASNYGYTF	TGCGCCAGCAGCCCCGTGCGCAGGGGCGCCTCTAACTATGGCTACACCTTC
NA	TRBD1	TRBJ2-1	TRBV19	CASSIVFQGDEQFF	TGTGCCAGTAGTATAGTTTTTCAGGGGGATGAGCAGTTCTTC
few	NA	TRBJ1-5	TRBV15	CATSRPGSDQPQHF	TGTGCCACCAGCAGACCCGGGAGTGATCAGCCCCAGCATTTT
NA	NA	TRBJ2-1	TRBV5-3	CASSTKPTNPNEQFF	TGTGCCAGCAGCACCAAACCGACGAATCCCAATGAGCAGTTCTTC
NA	NA	TRBJ2-5	TRBV12-3/TRBV12-4	CASSASETQYF	TGTGCCAGCAGTGCCTCGGAGACCCAGTACTTC
NA	NA	TRBJ1-1	TRBV27	CASSLSTTVNTEAFF	TGTGCCAGCAGTTTATCTACGACGGTGAACACTGAAGCTTTCTTT
NA	NA	TRBJ1-5	TRBV28	CASVRGGGGKGEEGQPQHF	TGTGCCAGCGTTAGGGGGGGGGGGGGGAAAGGGGAAGAGGGTCAGCCCCAGCATTTT
many	TRBD2	TRBJ2-7	TRBV7-2	CASSLSPFGAGALEQYF	TGTGCCAGCAGCTTATCCCCTTTTGGAGCGGGAGCCCTCGAGCAGTACTTC
many	NA	TRBJ2-4	TRBV12-3/TRBV12-4	CASSLGSSKNIQYF	TGTGCCAGCAGTCTGGGGAGCTCTAAAAACATTCAGTACTTC
many	TRBD1	TRBJ2-6	TRBV7-9	CASSSAVDRDQRDNVLTF	TGTGCCAGCAGCTCCGCGGTAGACAGGGACCAAAGGGACAACGTCCTGACTTTC
many	NA	TRBJ1-6	TRBV7-2	CASSSPGRFAYNSPLHF	TGTGCCAGCAGTTCACCAGGAAGATTCGCCTATAATTCACCCCTCCACTTT
few	NA	TRBJ2-2	TRBV5-1	CASSQRGEAGELFF	TGCGCCAGCAGCCAGAGAGGGGAGGCCGGGGAGCTGTTTTTT
NA	NA	TRBJ1-2	TRBV7-9	CASSLDLAGNTLGYTF	TGTGCCAGCAGCTTAGATTTAGCAGGGAACACTCTTGGCTACACCTTC
many	NA	TRBJ2-3	TRBV7-2	CASSLVGGVGDTQYF	TGTGCCAGCAGCTTAGTTGGGGGAGTGGGAGATACGCAGTATTTT
few	TRBD2	TRBJ2-7	TRBV20-1	CSARDLRLANPYEQYF	TGCAGTGCTAGAGATCTCCGACTAGCGAACCCCTACGAGCAGTACTTC
NA	TRBD2	TRBJ2-1	TRBV24-1	CATSDPLAGGPDEQFF	TGTGCCACCAGTGATCCTCTAGCGGGAGGGCCAGATGAGCAGTTCTTC
many	NA	TRBJ2-1	TRBV7-6	CASTLLATQGEQFF	TGTGCCAGCACCTTACTAGCGACCCAGGGGGAGCAGTTCTTC
NA	TRBD1	TRBJ2-1	TRBV10-2	CASRGDRGYDNEQFF	TGCGCCAGCAGGGGAGACAGGGGATACGACAATGAGCAGTTCTTC
NA	TRBD2	TRBJ2-4	TRBV18	CASSPMGLAGLAKNIQYF	TGTGCCAGCTCACCAATGGGACTAGCGGGACTAGCCAAAAACATTCAGTACTTC
NA	TRBD1	TRBJ1-2	TRBV12-3/TRBV12-4	CASSYHTGGVGYGYTF	TGTGCCAGCAGCTACCATACAGGGGGCGTCGGTTATGGCTACACCTTC
many	NA	TRBJ1-5	TRBV7-8	CASSLGNSNQPQHF	TGTGCCAGCAGCTTAGGAAATAGCAATCAGCCCCAGCATTTT
NA	NA	TRBJ2-1	TRBV6-2/TRBV6-3	CASRSGGADLFYNEQFF	TGTGCCAGCAGATCCGGTGGGGCGGACTTGTTTTACAATGAGCAGTTCTTC
NA	NA	TRBJ1-6	TRBV7-9	CASSLNPQGGSPLHF	TGTGCCAGCAGCTTAAATCCGCAGGGCGGTTCACCCCTCCACTTT
NA	NA	TRBJ1-2	TRBV6-5	CASRAGPLSYGYTF	TGTGCCAGCAGGGCGGGTCCTCTTTCCTATGGCTACACCTTC
NA	TRBD2	TRBJ2-1	TRBV6-2/TRBV6-3	CASRTRSGRASNEQFF	TGTGCCAGCAGAACTCGTAGCGGGAGGGCCAGCAATGAGCAGTTCTTC
NA	NA	TRBJ2-1	TRBV7-9	CASSALGRSFWNEQFF	TGTGCCAGCAGCGCCCTCGGAAGGTCCTTTTGGAATGAGCAGTTCTTC
NA	NA	TRBJ2-7	TRBV15	CATSRDTYEQYF	TGTGCCACCAGCAGAGATACATACGAGCAGTACTTC
NA	TRBD2	TRBJ2-3	TRBV20-1	CSARVIAGGPLASTDTQYF	TGCAGTGCTAGAGTTATTGCGGGAGGGCCCCTGGCTAGCACAGATACGCAGTATTTT
few	NA	TRBJ1-1	TRBV11-2	CASSLDLQSNTEAFF	TGTGCCAGCAGCTTAGATTTACAGTCGAACACTGAAGCTTTCTTT
many	NA	TRBJ2-1	TRBV11-2	CASSLARLGRISYSNEQFF	TGTGCCAGCAGCTTAGCGAGACTAGGAAGAATTAGCTATTCTAATGAGCAGTTCTTC
NA	TRBD1	TRBJ1-3	TRBV10-3	CAIGRTGGSGNTIYF	TGTGCCATCGGGAGGACAGGGGGGTCTGGAAACACCATATATTTT
few	NA	TRBJ1-1	TRBV7-2	CASSLAPTATEAFF	TGTGCCAGCAGCTTAGCCCCGACAGCCACTGAAGCTTTCTTT
NA	TRBD2	TRBJ2-5	TRBV11-3	CASSPAGTSGQETQYF	TGTGCCAGCAGCCCGGCCGGGACTAGCGGCCAAGAGACCCAGTACTTC
NA	TRBD1	TRBJ2-1	TRBV4-3	CASSQTATGVTYNEQFF	TGCGCCAGCAGCCAAACCGCCACAGGGGTAACCTACAATGAGCAGTTCTTC
NA	NA	TRBJ2-5	TRBV27	CASSYNGETQYF	TGTGCCAGCAGTTACAATGGAGAGACCCAGTACTTC
many	NA	TRBJ1-1	TRBV7-2	CASSLAIRAGTEAFF	TGTGCCAGCAGCTTAGCTATCAGGGCGGGCACTGAAGCTTTCTTT
NA	NA	TRBJ1-1	TRBV4-3	CASSQEPGGYTEAFF	TGCGCCAGCAGCCAAGAGCCCGGGGGATACACTGAAGCTTTCTTT
few	NA	TRBJ1-1	TRBV5-1	CASSPGTMNTEAFF	TGCGCCAGCAGCCCCGGGACAATGAACACTGAAGCTTTCTTT
NA	TRBD1	TRBJ2-7	TRBV28	CASSLSGGVYEQYF	TGTGCCAGCAGTTTATCAGGGGGCGTCTACGAGCAGTACTTC
few	NA	TRBJ2-1	TRBV4-3	CASSQEDFLHEQFF	TGCGCCAGCAGCCAAGAGGACTTCTTACATGAGCAGTTCTTC
NA	NA	TRBJ2-7	TRBV11-1	CASSLVKAGLPSYEQYF	TGTGCCAGCAGCTTAGTAAAGGCGGGACTGCCATCCTACGAGCAGTACTTC
NA	NA	TRBJ1-6	TRBV27	CASSLGMILHNSPLHF	TGTGCCAGCAGTTTAGGAATGATCCTTCATAATTCACCCCTCCACTTT
few	TRBD1	TRBJ1-2	TRBV7-2	CASSLGQGANYGYTF	TGTGCCAGCAGCTTGGGACAGGGAGCTAACTATGGCTACACCTTC
NA	TRBD2	TRBJ2-7	TRBV29-1	CSVEVPGGISEQYF	TGCAGCGTTGAAGTCCCGGGAGGGATCTCCGAGCAGTACTTC